The table lists the clone carrying this T cell receptor beta chain with a few counts. Antigen specificity is unknown. V dropped 4 bases and J dropped 2; count of bases not matched to a gene: 3. The CDR3 runs 14 residues. CDR1 and CDR2 from the germline V gene are ENHRY and SYGVKD. The second PCR ran about 6 to 11 cycles with a sample-barcoded 5' primer and J-beta primers. All cDNA molecules were each tagged by a template-switch adaptor with 12 random nucleotides. One entry per CDR3 protein, called by TCRdb with MiXCR from the 5' RACE reads. The table shows approximately 2,000,000 distinct CDR3 sequences, with approximately 40% occurring only once. This entry comes from a study of blood T cells in healthy people across ages. General study findings and limits: It was the long-lived donors that had more naive CD4+ cells and higher diversity than aged donors.

Sequences were obtained from blood. The chain couples TRBV10-3 to TRBJ2-3, with 7 bases identical to TRBD1. The receptor comes from a human donor in good health. This CDR3 is CAISATGTTDTQYF. For the CDR3, the DNA is TGTGCCATCAGTGCGACAGGGACCACAGATACGCAGTATTTT.